One and the same sample provided the 6 T cell receptor beta chains below, sequenced in a study of cytomegalovirus exposure and HLA in healthy donors. The primer mix had 60 Vbeta and 13 Jbeta primers. Data came from immunoSEQ multiplex PCR; TCRdb stores just in-frame clones and leaves some out. The sample consists of over 95,000 clones, about 80% of them appearing once. Sequencing was performed on PBMCs. These receptors originate from a man between 35 and 55 years old in good health and CMV-seronegative.

The rearrangement uses TRBV21-1 and TRBJ2-3; whether TRBD1, the table's D call, matches the DNA was not checked. TRBV21-1 is a pseudogene segment. The CDR3 contains 16 residues. CDR3 coding DNA: TGTGCCAGCAGAATCGGGACAGGGGGCGCAGGAGATACGCAGTATTTT. Residues: CASRIGTGGAGDTQYF.

V and J are TRBV7-2 and TRBJ2-7, with D possibly matching TRBD2 (6 bases). Deletions cut 5 bases from V and 1 base from J, with 21 bases between. Germline values: CDR1 SGHTA, CDR2 FQGNSA. The CDR3 has 17 amino acids. CDR3 sequence (DNA): TGTGCCAGCAGCCGAGTTGGGGGGAGGTGGGGATCCTACGAGCAGTACTTC. Encoded protein: CASSRVGGRWGSYEQYF.

This chain links TRBV6-7 with TRBJ2-3; 7 bases line up with TRBD1. TRBV6-7 is reported as an ORF; its role is uncertain. The CDR3 has 17 residues. V shed 9 bases and J 4 bases; nucleotides not matched to a gene: 19. The CDR3 protein is CASRGPPGRGSSDTQYF. CDR3 DNA: TGTGCCAGTAGGGGGCCTCCCGGCAGGGGAAGTTCAGATACGCAGTATTTT.

The table lists this clone with a few counts. The chain links TRBV5-1 to TRBJ2-7, with 7 positions matching TRBD1. The CDR3 covers 15 residues. J lost 0 bases, V lost 4 bases, and 7 bases had no gene match. Per germline, CDR1 SGHRS and CDR2 YFSETQ. The CDR3 nucleotides read TGCGCCAGCAGCCCGAGGGGGCGTCTCTCCTACGAGCAGTACTTC. Its translation is CASSPRGRLSYEQYF.

The chain is built from TRBV5-1 and TRBJ2-5; 9 bases align to TRBD1. Germline V gene lookup returns CDR1 SGHRS and CDR2 YFSETQ. V shed 6 bases, J shed 4 bases, and the junction held 7 bases outside the gene matches. This CDR3 comprises 14 residues. The CDR3 DNA is TGCGCCAGCACCGTGGGACAGGGTCCAGAGACCCAGTACTTC. Translated: CASTVGQGPETQYF.

This clone came up a few times. V gene TRBV30 combines with J gene TRBJ2-3, with D hard to call. CDR1 and CDR2 from the germline V gene are GTSNPN and SVGIG (reference sequence). The V end lost 1 base, the J end lost 0 bases, and 5 bases lay between the germline ends. The length of the CDR3 is 13 residues. The CDR3 DNA reads TGTGCCTGGAGTGGGGCTAGCACAGATACGCAGTATTTT. The encoded protein is CAWSGASTDTQYF. Supplemented by reference TRBV30 and TRBJ2-3, the full variable domain reads SQTIHQWPATLVQPVGSPLSLECTVEGTSNPNLYWYRQAAGRGLQLLFYSVGIGQISSEVPQNLSASRPQDRQFILSSKKLLLSDSGFYLCAWSGASTDTQYFGPGTRLTVL.